The 27 T cell receptor beta chains below all came from one sample that was sequenced in a study of T-cell reconstitution after alpha-beta-depleted transplantation in children. Unique molecular identifiers were used to barcode this TCRbeta library. TCRdb reprocessed the PCR reads with MiXCR, giving one entry per CDR3 protein. The repertoire has 350,000 to 500,000 distinct CDR3 sequences, 43% of them found once; the top ten carry approximately 25%. Material: PBMCs, obtained before TCRalphabeta/CD19-depleted stem cell transplant. The receptor source for this set is a girl aged 2-10 years with aplastic anemia, due to receive a stem cell transplant.

This clonotype was recorded many times. The chain employs TRBV6-5 and TRBJ1-2, with unresolved D. V lost 5 bases and J 6 bases, leaving 16 bases between the germline ends. Per the germline V gene, CDR1 is MNHEY and CDR2 is SVGAGI. The CDR3 totals 14 residues. This chain's CDR3 is CASSPPRGLDGYTF. DNA of the CDR3: TGTGCCAGCAGTCCCCCCAGAGGGCTCGATGGCTACACCTTC.

Many counts were recorded for this clonotype. The chain uses TRBV12-3 or TRBV12-4 and TRBJ2-1; 10 bases match TRBD2. V was pared by 3 bases and J by 7 bases, with 9 bases of the junction left unmatched. The CDR3 has 16 amino acids. The CDR3: CASSFGGSGRANEQFF. The CDR3 DNA is TGTGCCAGCAGTTTCGGGGGGAGCGGGAGGGCTAATGAGCAGTTCTTC.

This clonotype has a handful of counts. J is TRBJ1-1 and V is TRBV10-3; 8 positions agree with TRBD1. CDR1 ENHRY and CDR2 SYGVKD come from the germline V gene. The V and J ends lost 3 bases and 5 bases, in that order; junction bases with no gene match: 5. There are 14 residues in the CDR3. As DNA, the CDR3 is TGTGCCATCAGTGATACAGGGGGGCCTACTGAAGCTTTCTTT. Encoded protein: CAISDTGGPTEAFF.

In its sample, this clonotype was seen a few times. This chain uses TRBV4-3 with TRBJ2-5; D might be TRBD1 or TRBD2, each matching 5 bases. This CDR3 comprises 16 residues. Trimming left V 1 base short and J 5 bases short, with 17 bases between. The germline V gene encodes CDR1 LGHNA and CDR2 YSLEER. CDR3 loop: CASSQGPRGLFETQYF. CDR3 nucleotide sequence: TGCGCCAGCAGCCAAGGCCCCCGGGGCCTGTTTGAGACCCAGTACTTC.

The gene calls are TRBV7-9 and TRBJ1-2; D might be TRBD1 (5 bases). The CDR3 runs to 13 residues. Between the trimmed V and J ends, which lost 5 bases and 5 bases, there was a span of 12 bases. Germline V gene sequence: CDR1 SEHNR, CDR2 FQNEAQ (reference sequence). This chain's CDR3 is CASSPSGGYGYTF. The CDR3 DNA reads as TGTGCCAGCAGCCCTAGCGGGGGGTATGGCTACACCTTC.

V and J are TRBV7-6 and TRBJ2-2; D tentatively reads TRBD1 or TRBD2 (5 bases each). Deletions cut 2 bases from V and 0 bases from J, with 7 bases between. This CDR3 comprises 15 residues. Per germline, CDR1 SGHVS and CDR2 FNYEAQ. CDR3 DNA sequence: TGTGCCAGCAGCTTATTGGGGGCGAACACCGGGGAGCTGTTTTTT. Translating gives CASSLLGANTGELFF.

The V gene is TRBV3-1, the J gene TRBJ2-7, with 9 nucleotides matching TRBD1. With 0 bases clipped from V and 1 base from J, the junction kept 10 bases outside the gene matches. Germline assignment: CDR1 LGHDT and CDR2 YNNKEL (reference sequence). This CDR3 is 18 amino acids long. The CDR3 reads CASSQDWGTGIKSYEQYF. In DNA, the CDR3 is TGTGCCAGCAGCCAAGACTGGGGGACAGGGATAAAGTCCTACGAGCAGTACTTC.

There are many counts of this clonotype. The V call is TRBV12-3 or TRBV12-4, the J call TRBJ2-1, with 7 bases identical to TRBD1. The junction had 2 bases not matched to a gene; V was cut back by 3 bases and J by 0 bases. The CDR3 extends over 15 amino acids. The CDR3 region has the DNA TGTGCCAGCAGTTTCCGGGACAGCTCCTACAATGAGCAGTTCTTC. It specifies CASSFRDSSYNEQFF.

This clonotype was observed at least ten times. The gene calls are TRBV29-1 and TRBJ1-1; D is ambiguous. CDR1 SQVTM and CDR2 ANQGSEA come from the germline V gene. The CDR3 consists of 13 residues. V was clipped by 0 bases and J by 0 bases, with 5 bases between them. In DNA form, the CDR3 reads TGCAGCGTTGAAGAGGGAATGAACACTGAAGCTTTCTTT. Amino acid sequence: CSVEEGMNTEAFF.

V gene TRBV5-1 combines with J gene TRBJ1-2, with 8 bases lining up with TRBD1. CDR1 and CDR2 from the germline V gene are SGHRS and YFSETQ. The CDR3 loop spans 18 amino acids. Unmatched junction bases numbered 16, after V lost 0 bases and J lost 6 bases. Here the CDR3 reads CASSLVGPGGRRDDGYTF. As DNA, the CDR3 is TGCGCCAGCAGCTTGGTGGGGCCAGGGGGCCGGAGAGACGATGGCTACACCTTC.

This clonotype was recorded a few times. The rearrangement joins TRBV14 to TRBJ1-2; perhaps TRBD1 as D (5 bases). Germline assignment: CDR1 SGHDN and CDR2 FVKESK. V lost 4 bases to trimming and J lost 5 bases, with 20 bases between them. The length of the CDR3 is 16 residues. The CDR3 loop is CASSPRQLHIPYGYTF. The CDR3 DNA reads TGTGCCAGCAGCCCCCGACAGTTACACATCCCGTATGGCTACACCTTC.

The gene calls are TRBV28 and TRBJ2-3, with D perhaps matching TRBD2 (6 bases). The CDR3 runs to 18 residues. Germline lookup yields CDR1 MDHEN and CDR2 SYDVKM. V shed 2 bases and J shed 0 bases, with 18 bases lying between them. DNA of the CDR3: TGTGCCAGCAGTTTAGAGTACGGGGCGGGAATTAGCACAGATACGCAGTATTTT. Its protein product is CASSLEYGAGISTDTQYF.

This clonotype was observed many times. In nucleotides, the CDR3 is TGCAGTGCTAGAGGGCTGGTCAGGGACGGAAGCACTGAAGCTTTCTTT. This gives the protein CSARGLVRDGSTEAFF. The rearrangement joins TRBV20-1 to TRBJ1-1; the D gene is possibly TRBD1 (5 bases). V lost 1 base, J lost 4 bases, and 19 bases lay in between. The CDR3 consists of 16 residues. CDR1 DFQATT and CDR2 SNEGSKA come from the germline V gene (reference sequence).

In this sample, this clonotype turned up a few times. The V gene is TRBV5-1, the J gene TRBJ2-7; D is possibly TRBD1 (6 bases). V lost 4 bases to trimming and J lost 7 bases, with 18 bases between them. Germline CDR1 and CDR2: SGHRS and YFSETQ. This CDR3 has 14 residues. In DNA, the CDR3 is TGCGCCAGCAGCCCAGGGGCATCTGGGGGTGAGCAGTACTTC. This codes for CASSPGASGGEQYF.

This chain links TRBV10-1 with TRBJ2-1; TRBD2 aligns across 11 bases. Trimming removed 2 bases from V and 8 bases from J; junction bases left unmatched: 8. Germline V gene lookup returns CDR1 WNHNN and CDR2 SYGVQD (reference sequence). The CDR3 runs to 16 residues. Written as DNA, the CDR3 is TGCGCCAGCAGTGAGCTTAGCGGGAGGGCCTTCGATGAGCAGTTCTTC. Amino acids: CASSELSGRAFDEQFF.

This CDR3 reads CASSPPGGERDTQYF. Written as DNA, the CDR3 is TGTGCCAGCTCACCTCCGGGAGGGGAGAGGGATACGCAGTATTTT. This chain connects TRBV18 to TRBJ2-3, with 8 nucleotides matching TRBD2. The CDR3 has 15 residues. V shed 3 bases and J 6 bases; nucleotides not matched to a gene: 8. CDR1 and CDR2 (germline): KGHSH, LQKENI.

The chain combines TRBV5-5 with TRBJ2-7; 7 nucleotides line up with TRBD1. The germline V gene has CDR1 SGHKS and CDR2 YYEKEE (reference sequence). V was clipped by 4 bases and J by 4 bases; unmatched bases: 8. The CDR3 consists of 14 residues. The CDR3 coding sequence is TGTGCCAGCAGCCCAGGGACAGCGATATACGAGCAGTACTTC. As protein: CASSPGTAIYEQYF.

This rearrangement joins TRBV12-3 or TRBV12-4 to TRBJ2-1; 8 bases match TRBD2. The CDR3 consists of 16 residues. The V gene end was trimmed by 1 base and the J gene end by 8 bases; junction bases not matched to a gene: 10. CDR3 sequence (DNA): TGTGCCAGCAGTTTAGACGCCGGGGGGGCCGGGGATGAGCAGTTCTTC. Translating gives CASSLDAGGAGDEQFF.

The gene calls are TRBV10-3 and TRBJ2-3, with D possibly matching TRBD2 (5 bases). The V and J ends lost 1 base and 6 bases respectively, with 14 bases between them. The CDR3 is made up of 15 amino acids. Germline CDR1 ENHRY, CDR2 SYGVKD. As DNA, the CDR3 is TGTGCCATCAGTGAGTTCGAGGGAGTAGGGGATACGCAGTATTTT. Translating gives CAISEFEGVGDTQYF.

This clonotype occurred a few times. The rearrangement links TRBV7-9 to TRBJ2-1; 9 nucleotides match TRBD2. This CDR3 comprises 15 residues. CDR1 SEHNR and CDR2 FQNEAQ come from the germline V gene (reference sequence). Trimming removed 5 bases from V and 5 bases from J; junction bases left unmatched: 7. CDR3: CASSATSGPNNEQFF. The CDR3 DNA is TGTGCCAGCAGCGCTACTAGCGGGCCCAACAATGAGCAGTTCTTC.

J is TRBJ2-3 and V is TRBV29-1; 12 nucleotides align to TRBD2. The ends lost 4 bases at V and 3 bases at J; junction bases unmatched: 8. Germline V gives CDR1 SQVTM, CDR2 ANQGSEA. The CDR3 extends over 16 amino acids. The CDR3 bases are TGCAGCGTTGGGGGTACTAGCGGGGGGTCTACAGATACGCAGTATTTT. Amino acids: CSVGGTSGGSTDTQYF.

This rearrangement joins TRBV5-1 to TRBJ2-1, with D perhaps matching TRBD1 (6 bases). Trimming stripped 3 bases from V and 2 bases from J, with 15 bases between. Germline V gives CDR1 SGHRS, CDR2 YFSETQ. The CDR3 runs to 16 residues. CDR3 sequence reads: CASSSLGDKTYNEQFF. CDR3 coding DNA: TGCGCCAGCAGCTCCCTTGGGGACAAAACCTACAATGAGCAGTTCTTC.

This clonotype was seen more than once but under ten times. V and J are TRBV5-6 and TRBJ2-3; D may be TRBD1 (6 bases). With 3 bases removed from V and 8 bases from J, the gap between germline ends came to 31 bases. Germline-derived CDR1 and CDR2 are SGHDT and YYEEEE. CDR3 length equals 19 residues. CDR3 bases: TGTGCCAGCAGCTCACAAGGGGGTGCTAGTCCCCTTCCGTCAGCTACGCAGTATTTT. This encodes CASSSQGGASPLPSATQYF. Using reference TRBV5-6 and TRBJ2-3 for the parts outside the CDR3, the full variable domain is DAGVTQSPTHLIKTRGQQVTLRCSPKSGHDTVSWYQQALGQGPQFIFQYYEEEERQRGNFPDRFSGHQFPNYSSELNVNALLLGDSALYLCASSSQGGASPLPSATQYFGPGTRLTVL.

This clonotype was seen only once. The V and J genes are TRBV3-1 and TRBJ2-7, with 8 nucleotides matching TRBD2. The junction had 13 bases not matched to a gene; V was cut back by 3 bases and J by 3 bases. CDR3 length: 17 amino acids. Germline lookup yields CDR1 LGHDT and CDR2 YNNKEL (reference sequence). The CDR3 DNA reads TGTGCCAGCAGCCAGGGACTAGGTCGATCCCTCCTCTACGAGCAGTACTTC. Encoded protein: CASSQGLGRSLLYEQYF.

The chain employs TRBV6-2 or TRBV6-3 and TRBJ1-5, with no clear D. Germline CDR1 reads MNHEY; CDR2 reads SVGEGT. This CDR3 has 13 residues. Trimming took 2 bases from V and 6 from J, leaving 8 bases between them. CDR3 DNA sequence: TGTGCCAGCAGTTACCAGGACCCTCAGCCCCAGCATTTT. Its protein is CASSYQDPQPQHF.

The gene calls are TRBV5-1 and TRBJ2-5; D might be TRBD1 or TRBD2, each matching 5 bases. V shed 4 bases and J shed 2 bases, with 9 bases lying between them. CDR1 is SGHRS and CDR2 is YFSETQ in the germline V gene. This CDR3 has 13 residues. CDR3 bases: TGCGCCAGCAGCCCTGAGGGGCAAGAGACCCAGTACTTC. It encodes CASSPEGQETQYF.

This clonotype appeared many times. The gene calls are TRBV12-3 or TRBV12-4 and TRBJ2-1, with 15 bases fitting TRBD2. V trimming: 5 bases; J trimming: 5 bases; junction bases outside the gene matches: 4. There are 16 residues in the CDR3. DNA of the CDR3: TGTGCCAGCAGTCCTGGACTAGCGGGAGGGAACAATGAGCAGTTCTTC. This codes for CASSPGLAGGNNEQFF.